These 16 T cell receptor beta chains share one sample of origin, sequenced in a study of cytomegalovirus exposure and HLA in healthy donors. PCR involved 60 Vbeta and 13 Jbeta primers. Produced via immunoSEQ multiplex PCR; TCRdb's table is partial and in-frame only. The sample consists of more than 150,000 clones, 80% to 85% of them appearing once. Sequencing input: PBMCs. These receptors came from a boy younger than 18 in good health and CMV-seronegative.

With respect to this clone: At the DNA level, this CDR3 is encoded by other sequences in the same sample as well. The CDR3 DNA is TGTGCCAGCAGTGGACTAGCGGGGGGGCCAGAGACCCAGTACTTC. This codes for CASSGLAGGPETQYF. The chain is built from TRBV6-1 and TRBJ2-5, with TRBD2 identical over 14 bases. Germline trimming cut 4 bases from V and 4 bases from J; bases unmatched to any gene: 2. The CDR3 sequence is 15 residues long. From germline, CDR1 is MNHNS and CDR2 SASEGT.

This rearrangement joins TRBV27 to TRBJ1-1; TRBD1 is a possible D gene (5 bases). This CDR3 is built from 14 residues. The germline V gene encodes CDR1 MNHEY and CDR2 SMNVEV (reference sequence). The V and J ends lost 8 bases and 6 bases respectively, with 19 bases between them. The CDR3 DNA follows: TGTGCCAGCCGATGGGGCAGCCACGACTCTGAAGCTTTCTTT. Amino acid sequence: CASRWGSHDSEAFF.

This chain joins TRBV30 and TRBJ1-3, with a tentative D call TRBD1 (5 bases). The CDR3 is 15 residues long. From germline, CDR1 is GTSNPN and CDR2 SVGIG (reference sequence). V was shortened by 0 bases and J by 3 bases, with 12 bases between the two germline ends. This CDR3 is CAWSVPGPHGNTIYF. The DNA of the CDR3 is TGTGCCTGGAGTGTACCAGGGCCTCATGGAAACACCATATATTTT.

This chain links TRBV6-5 with TRBJ2-7, with 7 bases aligning to TRBD2. From germline, CDR1 is MNHEY and CDR2 SVGAGI. After removal of 4 bases from V and 4 bases from J, the junction contained 10 bases not matched to a gene. This CDR3 contains 15 residues. The CDR3 loop is CASSFFEGAGYEQYF. The CDR3 bases are TGTGCCAGCAGTTTCTTTGAGGGAGCGGGGTACGAGCAGTACTTC.

The chain employs TRBV7-2 and TRBJ1-4; 7 bases are a match to TRBD1. There are 15 residues in the CDR3. Germline trimming cut 5 bases from V and 6 bases from J; bases unmatched to any gene: 9. CDR1 and CDR2 (germline): SGHTA, FQGNSA. The CDR3 region is CASSNRDSRHEKLFF. The CDR3 DNA follows: TGTGCCAGCAGCAACCGGGACAGCCGACATGAAAAACTGTTTTTT.

The chain is built from TRBV9 and TRBJ2-2; TRBD2 agrees at 7 bases. CDR3 length: 15 residues. V was pared by 0 bases and J by 6 bases, with 5 bases of the junction left unmatched. Germline CDR1 SGDLS, CDR2 YYNGEE. The CDR3 bases are TGTGCCAGCAGCGTAGAGTGGACTAGTCCCGGGGAGCTGTTTTTT. Translation gives CASSVEWTSPGELFF. The variable domain in full, completed from reference TRBV9 and TRBJ2-2, reads DSGVTQTPKHLITATGQRVTLRCSPRSGDLSVYWYQQSLDQGLQFLIQYYNGEERAKGNILERFSAQQFPDLHSELNLSSLELGDSALYFCASSVEWTSPGELFFGEGSRLTVL.

The V and J genes are TRBV5-6 and TRBJ2-1, with TRBD1 as a possible D gene (6 bases). Trimming shortened V by 4 bases and J by 1 base, and 18 bases separated the two germline ends. CDR3 length equals 17 residues. The germline V gene encodes CDR1 SGHDT and CDR2 YYEEEE. The CDR3 DNA follows: TGTGCCAGCAGCCTACGGAGAACAGGGAAATCCTACAATGAGCAGTTCTTC. Its protein is CASSLRRTGKSYNEQFF.

This chain uses TRBV5-1 with TRBJ2-2, with 12 bases lining up with TRBD2. J was trimmed by 6 bases and V by 1 base; bases with no gene match: 7. CDR3 size: 17 residues. Germline CDR1 and CDR2: SGHRS and YFSETQ. The CDR3 loop reads CASSLSASGRAAGELFF. CDR3 in DNA: TGCGCCAGCAGCTTGAGTGCTAGCGGGAGGGCGGCCGGGGAGCTGTTTTTT.

The rearrangement joins TRBV29-1 to TRBJ1-4; 7 positions match TRBD1. CDR1 and CDR2 (germline): SQVTM, ANQGSEA. The CDR3 runs 14 residues. Unmatched junction bases numbered 9, after V lost 7 bases and J lost 4 bases. CDR3 residues: CSADTGTDNEKLFF. In DNA, the CDR3 is TGCAGCGCCGACACCGGGACAGATAATGAAAAACTGTTTTTT. Complete variable domain (other parts from reference TRBV29-1 and TRBJ1-4): SAVISQKPSRDICQRGTSLTIQCQVDSQVTMMFWYRQQPGQSLTLIATANQGSEATYESGFVIDKFPISRPNLTFSTLTVSNMSPEDSSIYLCSADTGTDNEKLFFGSGTQLSVL.

The rearrangement joins TRBV4-3 to TRBJ1-3; 9 bases line up with TRBD1. CDR1 is LGHNA, CDR2 YSLEER, per germline. J gave up 8 bases and V 3 bases, and 5 bases lay outside the gene matches. The CDR3 runs to 14 residues. The CDR3 region has the DNA TGCGCCAGCAGCCAGGGACAGGGTGCCGACACCATATATTTT. Amino acid sequence: CASSQGQGADTIYF.

This chain joins TRBV11-3 and TRBJ2-3, with 13 bases aligning to TRBD2. CDR1 is SGHNT and CDR2 is YENEEA in the germline V gene. The CDR3 runs to 17 residues. Trimming removed 4 bases from V and 5 bases from J; junction bases left unmatched: 9. This CDR3 reads CASSSTTSGGRGDTQYF. CDR3 DNA sequence: TGTGCCAGCAGCTCCACGACTAGCGGGGGGCGCGGAGATACGCAGTATTTT.

This chain joins TRBV6-1 and TRBJ1-6; no definite D call. Trimming stripped 3 bases from V and 7 bases from J, with 13 bases between. The CDR3 consists of 15 residues. Germline V gene sequence: CDR1 MNHNS, CDR2 SASEGT. The CDR3 DNA follows: TGTGCCAGCAGTGACTTTAGCTCGGGGAATTCACCCCTCCACTTT. This gives the protein CASSDFSSGNSPLHF.

This clone occurred a few times. The CDR3 sequence is CASSYGGQGARGYTF. CDR3 coding DNA: TGTGCCAGCAGTTATGGGGGACAGGGGGCGCGTGGCTACACCTTC. This chain uses TRBV4-2 with TRBJ1-2; 12 nucleotides agree with TRBD1. The germline gives CDR1 LGHNA, CDR2 YNFKEQ. Germline trimming cut 6 bases from V and 7 bases from J; bases unmatched to any gene: 9. CDR3 length: 15 residues.

This sequence joins TRBV27 and TRBJ1-4; D remains ambiguous. Germline V gene lookup returns CDR1 MNHEY and CDR2 SMNVEV (reference sequence). The CDR3 totals 17 residues. V was pared by 2 bases and J by 7 bases, with 20 bases between. The CDR3 DNA follows: TGTGCCAGCAGTTTAGACCGACCGACGGCGCGGTTTGAAAAACTGTTTTTT. Its protein product is CASSLDRPTARFEKLFF.

The chain employs TRBV5-6 and TRBJ2-3, with D uncertain. The CDR3 sequence is 13 residues long. Trimming removed 3 bases from V and 6 bases from J, with 11 bases in between. Germline V gives CDR1 SGHDT, CDR2 YYEEEE. The CDR3 nucleotides are TGTGCCAGCAGCTGGCTCACAGAGGATACGCAGTATTTT. It is translated as CASSWLTEDTQYF.

The chain uses TRBV5-1 and TRBJ2-1, with 10 bases matching TRBD2. The length of the CDR3 is 14 residues. The J segment lost 8 bases and the V segment lost 4 bases, leaving 6 bases of the junction unmatched. The germline V gene encodes CDR1 SGHRS and CDR2 YFSETQ. CDR3 sequence: CASSPSGGFHEQFF. The DNA of the CDR3 is TGCGCCAGCAGCCCTAGCGGGGGTTTCCATGAGCAGTTCTTC.